The clone carrying this T cell receptor beta chain was counted only a few times. This sample is part of a study of T cells after yellow fever vaccination. Generation of TCR cDNA used 5'RACE template switching (which added a universal primer site and UMIs). A single record per CDR3 protein comes from TCRdb applying MiXCR to the 5' RACE reads. The sample includes around 320,000 distinct CDR3 sequences, around 8.6% of them seen just once. The V end was cut by 8 bases, the J end by 2 bases, with 18 bases between. This CDR3 spans 15 amino acids. The germline V gene has CDR1 SGHAT and CDR2 FQNNGV. The material sequenced was CD4+ T cells sorted from PBMCs, taken 5 days after the yellow fever booster vaccination. The chain is built from TRBV11-2 and TRBJ1-2, with D hard to call. This sequence was found in a man aged 18 to 30 who received the YFV17D yellow fever vaccine. As DNA, the CDR3 is TGTGCCAGCCGGCTGCTTAGGGAGTCCAACTATGGCTACACCTTC. Its protein is CASRLLRESNYGYTF.